Below are 14 T cell receptor beta chains sequenced from a single sample in a study of T cell responses to AZD1222 COVID-19 vaccine. TCRdb's copy holds only in-frame clones and misses some; the assay was immunoSEQ multiplex PCR. This table has tens of thousands of clones, roughly 88% appearing once. The source material was peripheral blood, sampled on day 0 of AZD1222 vaccination. Every receptor here comes from an adult in good health.

In regard to this clone: The junction differs from germline at one of its ends, possibly a read error. CDR3 nucleotide sequence: TGTGCTAGCAGTCCCGGTATGGGGACAGGGGGGAGTGACTACGAGCAGTACTTC. It specifies CASSPGMGTGGSDYEQYF. The chain links TRBV7-7 to TRBJ2-7, with TRBD1 identical over 11 bases. This CDR3 has 18 residues. Germline CDR1 and CDR2: SSHAT and FNYEAQ (reference sequence).

This clone has only a few counts. The chain is built from TRBV5-1 and TRBJ1-3; a possible D gene is TRBD1 (5 bases). V lost 4 bases, J lost 0 bases, and 17 bases lay in between. CDR3 size: 17 residues. Germline V gene lookup returns CDR1 SGHRS and CDR2 YFSETQ. The CDR3: CASSLGTGLDSGNTIYF. CDR3 sequence (DNA): TGCGCCAGCAGCCTAGGGACGGGCCTTGACTCTGGAAACACCATATATTTT. The full variable domain, completed using reference TRBV5-1 and TRBJ1-3, is KAGVTQTPRYLIKTRGQQVTLSCSPISGHRSVSWYQQTPGQGLQFLFEYFSETQRNKGNFPGRFSGRQFSNSRSEMNVSTLELGDSALYLCASSLGTGLDSGNTIYFGEGSWLTVV.

To note about this clone: The junction departs from the called germline gene at one end, perhaps through a read error. V and J are TRBV7-2 and TRBJ2-7, with 11 nucleotides matching TRBD1. CDR3 length: 15 amino acids. Per germline, CDR1 SGHTA and CDR2 FQGNSA. The CDR3 coding sequence is TGTGCCAGCAGCGTAGCCGGGACAGGGGGGTACGAGCAGTACTTC. It codes for CASSVAGTGGYEQYF.

The chain joins TRBV5-1 to TRBJ2-2; D is uncertain. The germline V gene has CDR1 SGHRS and CDR2 YFSETQ. This CDR3 is built from 15 residues. V was pared by 2 bases and J by 4 bases, with 12 bases between. CDR3 nucleotide sequence: TGCGCCAGCAGCTTAGGGCAGGTTAGCACCGGGGAGCTGTTTTTT. Translated, it gives CASSLGQVSTGELFF.

This clone was recorded only once. V is TRBV10-3 and J is TRBJ1-4, with D uncertain. The CDR3 has 13 amino acids. Deletions cut 0 bases from V and 6 bases from J, with 5 bases between. Germline lookup yields CDR1 ENHRY and CDR2 SYGVKD. The CDR3 bases are TGTGCCATCAGTGAGTCGCAGTATGAAAAACTGTTTTTT. Its protein is CAISESQYEKLFF.

This clone appeared a single time. The J gene is TRBJ1-2, the V gene TRBV7-9; 9 bases map to TRBD1. The CDR3 runs to 15 residues. J was trimmed by 3 bases and V by 7 bases; bases with no gene match: 9. CDR1 is SEHNR and CDR2 is FQNEAQ in the germline V gene (reference sequence). The CDR3 DNA sequence: TGTGCCAGCACCTACTACCGGGACAGGGACTATGGCTACACCTTC. Protein: CASTYYRDRDYGYTF.

This rearrangement joins TRBV7-8 to TRBJ2-7; D might be TRBD2 (7 bases). Between the trimmed V and J ends, which lost 1 base and 0 bases, there was a span of 10 bases. Germline CDR1 and CDR2: SGHVS and FQNEAQ. CDR3 length: 15 amino acids. CDR3 sequence: CASSLVRGASYEQYF. The DNA of the CDR3 is TGTGCCAGCAGCTTAGTTCGGGGGGCCTCCTACGAGCAGTACTTC.

Notes on this clone: The sample holds other DNA sequences that translate to the same CDR3. The chain recombines TRBV5-1 with TRBJ2-3; TRBD1 matches at 11 bases. The CDR3 length is 16 residues. CDR1 is SGHRS, CDR2 YFSETQ, per germline. J gave up 2 bases and V 2 bases, and 4 bases lay outside the gene matches. CDR3 DNA: TGCGCCAGCAGCTTAGGGACAGGGGGGTCCACAGATACGCAGTATTTT. Translated: CASSLGTGGSTDTQYF. The full variable domain, its missing parts supplied by reference TRBV5-1 and TRBJ2-3, is KAGVTQTPRYLIKTRGQQVTLSCSPISGHRSVSWYQQTPGQGLQFLFEYFSETQRNKGNFPGRFSGRQFSNSRSEMNVSTLELGDSALYLCASSLGTGGSTDTQYFGPGTRLTVL.

The chain uses TRBV3-1 (or the pseudogene TRBV3-2) and TRBJ1-4; the D gene is possibly TRBD1 (6 bases). In germline, CDR1 is LGHDT, CDR2 YNNKEL (reference sequence). CDR3 length equals 13 residues. Deletions cut 3 bases from V and 8 bases from J, with 10 bases between. CDR3 nucleotides: TGTGCCAGCAGCCAGGGCGGACAGGAAAAACTGTTTTTT. It codes for CASSQGGQEKLFF.

The rearrangement joins TRBV3-1 (or the pseudogene TRBV3-2) to TRBJ1-1, with unresolved D. This CDR3 has 12 amino acids. With 2 bases removed from V and 2 bases from J, the gap between germline ends came to 3 bases. Germline V gene sequence: CDR1 LGHDT, CDR2 YNNKEL (reference sequence). The CDR3: CASSQQNTEAFF. The CDR3 DNA reads as TGTGCCAGCAGCCAACAAAACACTGAAGCTTTCTTT.

The chain employs TRBV18 and TRBJ2-1; D gene ambiguous. The germline V and J ends were trimmed by 2 bases and 0 bases, with 8 bases remaining between them. The CDR3 extends over 15 amino acids. Germline-derived CDR1 and CDR2 are KGHSH and LQKENI. Written as DNA, the CDR3 is TGTGCCAGCTCACCAACACAGAGCTCCTACAATGAGCAGTTCTTC. Protein sequence: CASSPTQSSYNEQFF.

The chain links TRBV18 to TRBJ1-4; 11 bases are shared with TRBD1. After removal of 4 bases from V and 4 bases from J, the junction contained 8 bases not matched to a gene. Germline loops: CDR1 KGHSH, CDR2 LQKENI. The CDR3 is made up of 17 amino acids. The CDR3 nucleotides read TGTGCCAGCTCACGGACAGGGGGCGCCGACTTTAATGAAAAACTGTTTTTT. Protein sequence: CASSRTGGADFNEKLFF.

CDR3 nucleotides: TGCGCCAGCAGCTCCCGCGACAGGGATATGGCAGATACGCAGTATTTT. Its protein is CASSSRDRDMADTQYF. V usage is TRBV5-1 and J usage is TRBJ2-3; TRBD1 matches 7 bases. The CDR3 runs 16 residues. Germline values: CDR1 SGHRS, CDR2 YFSETQ. V lost 3 bases, J lost 4 bases, and 11 bases stayed unmatched.

The chain links TRBV28 to TRBJ2-7, with D perhaps being TRBD1 or TRBD2 (5 bases each). V was clipped by 4 bases and J by 3 bases, with 13 bases between them. CDR3 length equals 14 residues. The V gene's germline CDR1 is MDHEN and CDR2 SYDVKM. CDR3 in DNA: TGTGCCAGCAGTTACCCGGGACGGAACTACGAGCAGTACTTC. Protein: CASSYPGRNYEQYF. Drawing the rest from reference TRBV28 and TRBJ2-7, the complete variable domain is DVKVTQSSRYLVKRTGEKVFLECVQDMDHENMFWYRQDPGLGLRLIYFSYDVKMKEKGDIPEGYSVSREKKERFSLILESASTNQTSMYLCASSYPGRNYEQYFGPGTRLTVT.